A single T cell receptor beta chain is shown here with its context. Its matching antigen is unknown. Only CD45RO-negative cells positively selected for CCR7 counted as naive CD8 cells, so terminally differentiated effector memory CD45RA+ cells were excluded. The donors, all of them Caucasian adults, lived in Nashville, Tennessee. Germline loops: CDR1 SGHAT, CDR2 FQNNGV. Trimming took 5 bases from V and 2 from J; bases not matched to a gene: 13. The CDR3 is made up of 18 amino acids. This sample was included in a study of shared clonotypes between healthy human individuals. Study-wide results and caveats: Sequencing depth was predicted to influence how clonotypes are shared among donors.

Clones were sequenced by immunoSEQ multiplex PCR, and TCRdb holds only the in-frame ones, with some missing. The data hold under 2,000,000 clones, with 85% to 95% observed a single time. What was sequenced was naive CD8+ T cells sorted from blood. The chain carries TRBV11-2 and TRBJ2-1; 9 bases are shared with TRBD2. The sequence was collected from a man in his late teens or twenties in good health. CDR3 bases: TGTGCCAGCAGCACTAAACTATCAGCGGGGGGCCCCTACAATGAGCAGTTCTTC. Amino acid sequence: CASSTKLSAGGPYNEQFF.